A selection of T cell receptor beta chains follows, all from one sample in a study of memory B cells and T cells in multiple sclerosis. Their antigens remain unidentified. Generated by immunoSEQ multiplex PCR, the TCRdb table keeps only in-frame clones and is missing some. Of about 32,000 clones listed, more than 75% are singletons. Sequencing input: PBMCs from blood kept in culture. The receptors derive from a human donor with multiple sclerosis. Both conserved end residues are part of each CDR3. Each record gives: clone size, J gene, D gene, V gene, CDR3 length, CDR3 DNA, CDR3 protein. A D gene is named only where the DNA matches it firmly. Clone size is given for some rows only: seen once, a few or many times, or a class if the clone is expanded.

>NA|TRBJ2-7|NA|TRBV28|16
TGTGCCAGCAGTGCGTTCGTGGGGGGGGCATCCTACGAGCAGTACTTC
CASSAFVGGASYEQYF
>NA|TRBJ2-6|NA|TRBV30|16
TGTGCCTGGAGTGCCCCCCAGGGTAATGGGGCCAACGTCCTGACTTTC
CAWSAPQGNGANVLTF
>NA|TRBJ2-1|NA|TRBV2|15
TGTGCCAGCACCCGCGGGATGAGCTCCTACAATGAGCAGTTCTTC
CASTRGMSSYNEQFF
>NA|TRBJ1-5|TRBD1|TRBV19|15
TGTGCCAGCAGTATTCAGGGGGCCGGCAATCAGCCCCAGCATTTT
CASSIQGAGNQPQHF
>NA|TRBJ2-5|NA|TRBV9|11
TGTGCCAGCAGCGTAGAGGAGACCCAGTACTTC
CASSVEETQYF
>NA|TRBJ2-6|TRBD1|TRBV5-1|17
TGCGCCAGCAGCTGGACAGGGGGCCTCTCTGGGGCCAACGTCCTGACTTTC
CASSWTGGLSGANVLTF
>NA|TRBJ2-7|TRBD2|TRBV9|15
TGTGCCAGCAGCGCGGGACTAGTGCAGACCTACGAGCAGTACTTC
CASSAGLVQTYEQYF
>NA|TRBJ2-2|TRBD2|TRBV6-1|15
TGTGCCAGCATTGAGCGGGGGGGATTCACCGGGGAGCTGTTTTTT
CASIERGGFTGELFF
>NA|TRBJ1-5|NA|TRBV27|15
TGTGCCAGCAGTATTCGGGGACGGGGAGATCAGCCCCAGCATTTT
CASSIRGRGDQPQHF
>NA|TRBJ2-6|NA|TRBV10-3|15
TGTGCCATCAGAGACGGGTCCTCTGGGGCCAACGTCCTGACTTTC
CAIRDGSSGANVLTF
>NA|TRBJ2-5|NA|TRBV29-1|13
TGCAGCGTGGCCGGGACTCACCAAGAGACCCAGTACTTC
CSVAGTHQETQYF
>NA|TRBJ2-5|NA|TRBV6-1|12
TGTGCCAGCAGGGCGGTTCAAGAGACCCAGTACTTC
CASRAVQETQYF
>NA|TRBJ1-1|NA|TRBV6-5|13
TGTGCCAGCAATCCCGGGCTAGGCGCTGAAGCTTTCTTT
CASNPGLGAEAFF
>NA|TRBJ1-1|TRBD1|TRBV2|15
TGTGCCAGCAGTGGGGACAGCCCCTGGGCCACTGAAGCTTTCTTT
CASSGDSPWATEAFF
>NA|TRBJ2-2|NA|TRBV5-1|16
TGCGCCAGCAGCATAATACCGGTACAGATCACCGGGGAGCTGTTTTTT
CASSIIPVQITGELFF
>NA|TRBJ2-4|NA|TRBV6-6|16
TGTGCCAGCAGTTACAACCCCCTAGCGTCCAAAAACATTCAGTACTTC
CASSYNPLASKNIQYF
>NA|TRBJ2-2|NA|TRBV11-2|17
TGTGCCAGCAGCTTAGGGTCCGTTTACGAGGACACCGGGGAGCTGTTTTTT
CASSLGSVYEDTGELFF
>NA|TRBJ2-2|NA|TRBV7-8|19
TGTGCCAGCAGCTTAAGGACCCAGGTGGGATTGGCGAACACCGGGGAGCTGTTTTTT
CASSLRTQVGLANTGELFF
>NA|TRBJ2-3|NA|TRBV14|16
TGTGCCAGCAGCCAAGGACGACGACTTAGCACAGATACGCAGTATTTT
CASSQGRRLSTDTQYF
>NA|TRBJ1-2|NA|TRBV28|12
TGTGCCAGCAGGACAGGACTCTATGGCTACACCTTC
CASRTGLYGYTF
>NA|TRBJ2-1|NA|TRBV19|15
TGTGCCAGTAGTATGAGAGGCGGGATTGACAATGAGCAGTTCTTC
CASSMRGGIDNEQFF
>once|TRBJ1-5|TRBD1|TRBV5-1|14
TGCGCCAGCAGCAAAGAACAGGGGGATCAGCCCCAGCATTTT
CASSKEQGDQPQHF
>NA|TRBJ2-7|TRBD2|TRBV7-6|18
TGTGCCAGCAGCTTAGGGTTTACTGGGGGGGATCACTCCTACGAGCAGTACTTC
CASSLGFTGGDHSYEQYF
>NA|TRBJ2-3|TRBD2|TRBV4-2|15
TGTGCCAGCAGCCAACTAGCGGGTAGCACAGATACGCAGTATTTT
CASSQLAGSTDTQYF
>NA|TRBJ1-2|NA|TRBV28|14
TGTGCCAGCAGTTCCCACTCCAATCTGTGGGGCTACACCTTC
CASSSHSNLWGYTF
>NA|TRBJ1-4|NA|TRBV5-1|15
TGCGCCAGCAGCTTGACGGTTTCTTATAATGAAAAACTGTTTTTT
CASSLTVSYNEKLFF
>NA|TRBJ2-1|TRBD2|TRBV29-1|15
TGCAGCGTGGGGGATAGCGGGAGGGCCAACAATGAGCAGTTCTTC
CSVGDSGRANNEQFF
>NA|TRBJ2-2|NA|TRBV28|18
TGTGCCAGCAGTCCGGCCGGGGGGCTCGGACGAGGTACCGGGGAGCTGTTTTTT
CASSPAGGLGRGTGELFF
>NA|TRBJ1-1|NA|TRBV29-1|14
TGCAGCGGAAGCTTCGGCGCCAGCAACACTGAAGCTTTCTTT
CSGSFGASNTEAFF
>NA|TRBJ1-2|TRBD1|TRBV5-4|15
TGTGCCAGCAGGATGGGACAGATTGCTAACTATGGCTACACCTTC
CASRMGQIANYGYTF
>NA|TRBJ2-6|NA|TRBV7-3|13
TGTGCCAGCAGCTTTTCCGGGGCCAACGTCCTGACTTTC
CASSFSGANVLTF
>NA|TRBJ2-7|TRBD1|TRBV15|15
TGTGCCACCAGCAGAGAGCGGGACAGGGTCTACGAGCAGTACTTC
CATSRERDRVYEQYF
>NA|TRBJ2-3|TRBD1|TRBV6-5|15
TGTGCCAGCAGTTACGGAGCAGGGGGAGCAGATACGCAGTATTTT
CASSYGAGGADTQYF